The 24 T cell receptor beta chains listed next were all sequenced from one sample in a study of response to subunit inactivated influenza vaccine. TCRdb called the RT-PCR reads again in MiXCR, with one record for every CDR3 protein. The repertoire includes some 500,000 distinct CDR3 sequences, about 15% of them detected once, and approximately 3% sits in the top ten. The sample in question was CD4+ T cells sorted from PBMCs, obtained about 23 months after vaccination. The receptors come from a man aged 50 to 69 who received an inactivated influenza vaccine.

This clonotype was counted a few times. The chain couples TRBV20-1 to TRBJ2-1; 9 bases fit TRBD2. The germline V gene encodes CDR1 DFQATT and CDR2 SNEGSKA (reference sequence). Germline trimming cut 3 bases from V and 5 bases from J; bases unmatched to any gene: 11. CDR3 length: 16 residues. In nucleotides, the CDR3 is TGCAGTGCTAGGGATCGGGCGGGAGGGCCAAACAATGAGCAGTTCTTC. Protein sequence: CSARDRAGGPNNEQFF.

This clonotype has a handful of counts. The V gene is TRBV3-1, the J gene TRBJ2-7; tentative D call: TRBD2 (6 bases). The germline CDR1 and CDR2 sequences are LGHDT and YNNKEL (reference sequence). The CDR3 is 12 amino acids. The V end lost 6 bases, the J end lost 3 bases, and 9 bases lay between the germline ends. CDR3 DNA sequence: TGTGCCAGCAGAGGGGAGGACTACGAGCAGTACTTC. It specifies CASRGEDYEQYF.

The chain carries TRBV11-2 and TRBJ2-5, with D perhaps TRBD1 (6 bases). The CDR3 totals 17 residues. CDR1 is SGHAT, CDR2 FQNNGV, per germline. The V and J ends lost 5 bases and 1 base respectively, with 20 bases between them. CDR3 sequence: CASSRAHGTSIQETQYF. Here the CDR3 DNA reads TGTGCCAGCAGCCGAGCTCACGGGACATCAATCCAAGAGACCCAGTACTTC.

The chain uses TRBV10-3 and TRBJ2-3, with 8 bases fitting TRBD2. The germline CDR1 and CDR2 sequences are ENHRY and SYGVKD. J lost 1 base, V lost 8 bases, and 2 bases had no gene match. The CDR3 runs to 13 residues. CDR3 residues: CAIEAGGTDTQYF. The CDR3 bases are TGTGCCATCGAAGCGGGGGGCACAGATACGCAGTATTTT.

This clonotype occurred a few times. The chain is built from TRBV4-3 and TRBJ2-1, with D unclear. V was shortened by 0 bases and J by 1 base, with 7 bases between the two germline ends. Germline CDR1 and CDR2: LGHNA and YSLEER. This CDR3 region has 15 residues. The CDR3 region is CASSQEGWSYNEQFF. In nucleotides, the CDR3 is TGCGCCAGCAGCCAAGAAGGGTGGTCCTACAATGAGCAGTTCTTC.

This clonotype has at least ten counts. The rearrangement uses TRBV12-3 or TRBV12-4 and TRBJ2-5, with D possibly being TRBD1 (6 bases). V lost 0 bases and J lost 1, with 9 bases in between. This CDR3 region has 15 residues. CDR3 residues: CASSLAGTPQETQYF. The CDR3 bases are TGTGCCAGCAGTTTAGCCGGGACACCCCAAGAGACCCAGTACTTC.

The genes are TRBV3-1 and TRBJ2-1; D remains ambiguous. Germline CDR1 and CDR2: LGHDT and YNNKEL (reference sequence). This CDR3 is built from 15 residues. Trimming took off 3 bases at V and 5 bases at J, with 14 bases between the two ends. This CDR3 reads CASSHTAQRHNEQFF. The CDR3 region has the DNA TGTGCCAGCAGCCATACGGCCCAAAGGCACAATGAGCAGTTCTTC.

This clonotype was counted many times. The J gene is TRBJ2-6, the V gene TRBV12-3 or TRBV12-4; D may be TRBD1 or TRBD2 (5 bases each). This CDR3 contains 15 residues. Trimming took 2 bases from V and 4 from J, leaving 9 bases between them. As DNA, the CDR3 is TGTGCCAGCAGTTTAAGAGGGGCAGGGGCCAACGTCCTGACTTTC. Its protein product is CASSLRGAGANVLTF.

This clonotype was recorded many times. The rearrangement joins TRBV20-1 to TRBJ2-5; the D gene is possibly TRBD1 (6 bases). The CDR3 has 15 amino acids. The germline V gene has CDR1 DFQATT and CDR2 SNEGSKA (reference sequence). Trimming stripped 4 bases from V and 2 bases from J, with 17 bases between. CDR3 amino acids: CSATGTSVSQETQYF. The CDR3 nucleotides are TGCAGTGCTACCGGGACATCTGTATCTCAAGAGACCCAGTACTTC.

The CDR3 loop is CAISVGRAYEQYF. The CDR3 coding sequence is TGTGCCATCAGTGTTGGCAGAGCCTACGAGCAGTACTTC. The gene calls are TRBV10-3 and TRBJ2-7; D gene ambiguous. Trimming stripped 4 bases from V and 2 bases from J, with 9 bases between. The CDR3 runs 13 residues. Germline values: CDR1 ENHRY, CDR2 SYGVKD.

This clonotype was detected only a few times. The junction and the germline gene differ at one end; a read error may be behind it. The chain recombines TRBV20-1 with TRBJ2-3, with TRBD2 identical over 8 bases. This CDR3 is built from 14 residues. Germline V gives CDR1 DFQATT, CDR2 SNEGSKA (reference sequence). This CDR3 reads CSARGREGVDTQYF. The CDR3 coding sequence is TGCAGTGCAAGAGGCCGGGAGGGTGTAGATACGCAGTATTTT.

V gene TRBV6-5 combines with J gene TRBJ1-1; TRBD1 matches 9 bases. The germline CDR1 and CDR2 sequences are MNHEY and SVGAGI. Trimming took 3 bases from V and 6 from J; bases not matched to a gene: 5. The CDR3 sequence is 14 residues long. The CDR3, as DNA: TGTGCCAGCAGTTATTTACAGGGGGCGTCTGAAGCTTTCTTT. Its protein is CASSYLQGASEAFF.

The chain links TRBV15 to TRBJ2-7, with no clear D. The V gene lost 1 base and the J gene lost 5 bases, with 6 bases spanning the gap. Germline CDR1 LNHNV, CDR2 YYDKDF (reference sequence). CDR3 length: 12 amino acids. The DNA for the CDR3 is TGTGCCACCAGCAGAGGAGAACACGAGCAGTACTTC. The encoded protein is CATSRGEHEQYF.

The chain has TRBV5-4 and TRBJ2-5; no clear D. This CDR3 contains 13 residues. Germline assignment: CDR1 SGHNT and CDR2 YYREEE (reference sequence). Trimming pared 0 bases from V and 3 bases from J, leaving 6 bases between. The DNA for the CDR3 is TGTGCCAGCAGCTTGGACTTGGAAGAGACCCAGTACTTC. Translation: CASSLDLEETQYF. Filled out from reference TRBV5-4 and TRBJ2-5, the complete variable domain reads ETGVTQSPTHLIKTRGQQVTLRCSSQSGHNTVSWYQQALGQGPQFIFQYYREEENGRGNFPPRFSGLQFPNYSSELNVNALELDDSALYLCASSLDLEETQYFGPGTRLLVL.

The chain is built from TRBV20-1 and TRBJ1-2; possibly TRBD1 for D (5 bases). CDR3 length: 13 amino acids. Germline CDR1 DFQATT, CDR2 SNEGSKA (reference sequence). CDR3 loop: CSSSAEGSYGYTF. CDR3 DNA sequence: TGCAGCTCCTCCGCGGAGGGGAGCTATGGCTACACCTTC.

This clonotype showed up many times. This chain connects TRBV6-5 to TRBJ2-7, with unresolved D. V was clipped by 4 bases and J by 3 bases, with 10 bases between them. The CDR3 is 13 amino acids. Germline CDR1 is MNHEY and CDR2 is SVGAGI. The CDR3 loop reads CASSSPSIYEQYF. Here the CDR3 DNA reads TGTGCCAGCAGTTCACCGTCAATCTACGAGCAGTACTTC.

The V gene is TRBV19, the J gene TRBJ2-6; unclear D gene. The CDR3 extends over 13 amino acids. CDR1 and CDR2 (germline): LNHDA, SQIVND (reference sequence). V dropped 3 bases and J dropped 4 bases, with 4 bases sitting between them. Here the CDR3 DNA reads TGTGCCAGTAGTATCGTCGGGGCCAACGTCCTGACTTTC. It translates to CASSIVGANVLTF.

This clonotype was counted at least ten times. This chain connects TRBV7-2 to TRBJ1-6; 7 bases align to TRBD1. V lost 2 bases and J lost 6; bases outside the gene matches: 4. The germline V gene encodes CDR1 SGHTA and CDR2 FQGNSA. This CDR3 spans 15 amino acids. CDR3 amino acids: CASSLRQGGNSPLHF. In DNA, the CDR3 is TGTGCCAGCAGCTTAAGGCAGGGGGGTAATTCACCCCTCCACTTT.

The V gene is TRBV3-1, the J gene TRBJ1-5; tentative D call: TRBD1 (5 bases). Germline V CDR1 and CDR2: LGHDT, YNNKEL (reference sequence). Between the trimmed V and J ends, which lost 1 base and 1 base, there was a span of 8 bases. This CDR3 is 15 amino acids long. CDR3 sequence reads: CASSQAGSSNQPQHF. The CDR3 DNA sequence: TGTGCCAGCAGCCAAGCAGGGTCAAGCAATCAGCCCCAGCATTTT.

V gene TRBV7-2 combines with J gene TRBJ2-5; TRBD2 aligns across 7 bases. Germline V gene data show CDR1 as SGHTA and CDR2 as FQGNSA. V shed 5 bases, J shed 1 base, and the junction held 7 bases outside the gene matches. This CDR3 is built from 15 residues. The CDR3 protein is CASSQSGATQETQYF. The CDR3 nucleotides are TGTGCCAGCAGCCAGAGCGGGGCAACCCAAGAGACCCAGTACTTC. Based on the CDR3 plus reference TRBV7-2 and TRBJ2-5, the full variable domain is GAGVSQSPSNKVTEKGKDVELRCDPISGHTALYWYRQSLGQGLEFLIYFQGNSAPDKSGLPSDRFSAERTGGSVSTLTIQRTQQEDSAVYLCASSQSGATQETQYFGPGTRLLVL.

This chain connects TRBV2 to TRBJ2-7; D unclear. Germline CDR1 is SNHLY and CDR2 is FYNNEI. The CDR3 is made up of 11 amino acids. Trimming cost V 4 bases and J 6 bases, with 7 bases left between them. The CDR3 protein is CASSVSSEQYF. CDR3 DNA: TGTGCCAGCAGTGTTTCGTCCGAGCAGTACTTC.

There are a few counts of this clonotype. The chain employs TRBV12-3 or TRBV12-4 and TRBJ2-1; 8 nucleotides line up with TRBD2. The CDR3 length is 15 residues. The junction had 8 bases not matched to a gene; V was cut back by 6 bases and J by 4 bases. The CDR3 protein is CASRRLAGGYNEQFF. The CDR3 DNA is TGTGCCAGCAGGCGTCTAGCGGGCGGATACAATGAGCAGTTCTTC.

This clonotype was observed a handful of times. CDR3 sequence reads: CASHPPGTGVNEQFF. The CDR3 DNA reads TGTGCCAGCCATCCCCCCGGGACAGGGGTCAATGAGCAGTTCTTC. The chain is built from TRBV7-9 and TRBJ2-1; 10 bases align to TRBD1. The germline CDR1 and CDR2 sequences are SEHNR and FQNEAQ (reference sequence). J gave up 6 bases and V 8 bases, and 10 bases lay outside the gene matches. The CDR3 spans 15 residues. Combining the CDR3 with reference TRBV7-9 and TRBJ2-1 gives the whole variable domain DTGVSQNPRHKITKRGQNVTFRCDPISEHNRLYWYRQTLGQGPEFLTYFQNEAQLEKSRLLSDRFSAERPKGSFSTLEIQRTEQGDSAMYLCASHPPGTGVNEQFFGPGTRLTVL.

This clonotype has at least ten counts. This rearrangement joins TRBV6-5 to TRBJ2-1, with TRBD2 matching over 11 bases. Trimming removed 2 bases from V and 0 bases from J; junction bases left unmatched: 6. Germline V gives CDR1 MNHEY, CDR2 SVGAGI. The CDR3 has 18 amino acids. CDR3 coding DNA: TGTGCCAGCAGTTACCGGACTAGCGGGCCGCGCTCCTACAATGAGCAGTTCTTC. Protein sequence: CASSYRTSGPRSYNEQFF.